The 24 T cell receptor beta chains listed next were all sequenced from one sample in a study of response to subunit inactivated influenza vaccine (dated 2018 in TCRdb). The library was generated by RT-PCR. Sequencing used an Illumina HiSeq 2500. The raw public reads went through TCRdb reprocessing: fastp at Q25, MiXCR clone calling, in-frame beta chains kept. For every CDR3 protein sequence, its rows merge into one entry that carries the most common genes and DNA. For this sample the table gives about 190,000 distinct CDR3 sequences, of which roughly 14% were detected only once. The ten largest make up about 26% of the sample. The sequenced sample was CD8+ T cells sorted from PBMCs, obtained 4 to 6 days after vaccination. These receptors all come from a man aged 50 or older who received an inactivated influenza vaccine. Donor details come from another sample of the same person, matched by shared clones.

The chain joins TRBV11-2 to TRBJ2-1, with 15 bases that match TRBD2. Germline values: CDR1 SGHAT, CDR2 FQNNGV. The CDR3 length is 15 residues. V shed 6 bases, J shed 6 bases, and the junction held 3 bases outside the gene matches. CDR3 sequence (DNA): TGTGCCAGCAGGGGACTAGCGGGAGGATCCAATGAGCAGTTCTTC. Encoded protein: CASRGLAGGSNEQFF.

The gene calls are TRBV7-3 and TRBJ2-7; 9 nucleotides align to TRBD2. CDR1 SGHTA and CDR2 FQGTGA come from the germline V gene. The CDR3 sequence is 15 residues long. The V and J ends lost 5 bases and 4 bases, in that order; junction bases with no gene match: 9. CDR3 bases: TGTGCCAGCAGCCTCATAGCGGGAGACGGATACGAGCAGTACTTC. Translated: CASSLIAGDGYEQYF.

This clonotype has a count of ten or more. The CDR3 bases are TGTGCCAGCAGTGACAGGGAGTACAATGAGCAGTTCTTC. It specifies CASSDREYNEQFF. V gene TRBV12-3 or TRBV12-4 combines with J gene TRBJ2-1; TRBD1 matches at 7 bases. CDR3 size: 13 residues. The trim removed 5 bases at V and 4 bases at J, leaving 2 bases unmatched.

Turning to this clonotype: A read error may be the cause here, since a much bigger clone is one base away. V is TRBV6-2 or TRBV6-3 and J is TRBJ2-1; TRBD2 aligns across 9 bases. Germline assignment: CDR1 MNHEY and CDR2 SVGEGT. V trimming: 6 bases; J trimming: 7 bases; junction bases outside the gene matches: 7. The CDR3 spans 14 residues. The CDR3 nucleotides are TGTGCCAGCAGATACACGGCGGGAGGGAATGAGCAGTTCTTC. It is translated as CASRYTAGGNEQFF.

This clonotype has more than one count but fewer than ten. The rearrangement links TRBV9 to TRBJ2-3, with 8 bases fitting TRBD2. CDR1 is SGDLS and CDR2 is YYNGEE in the germline V gene. The V segment lost 3 bases and the J segment 1 base; nucleotides outside the gene matches: 1. The CDR3 is 14 amino acids. The CDR3 sequence is CASSAGGGTDTQYF. CDR3 coding DNA: TGTGCCAGCAGCGCGGGGGGGGGCACAGATACGCAGTATTTT.

Only a few counts were recorded for this clonotype. The gene calls are TRBV5-8 and TRBJ2-1; 7 bases match TRBD1. The V gene's germline CDR1 is SGHTS and CDR2 YDEGEE. The CDR3 contains 15 residues. V was pared by 4 bases and J by 0 bases, with 4 bases of the junction left unmatched. The CDR3 region has the DNA TGTGCCAGCAGCACAGGGGAAGCCTCCTACAATGAGCAGTTCTTC. Residues: CASSTGEASYNEQFF.

This clonotype appeared a few times. V usage is TRBV15 and J usage is TRBJ1-2; D call uncertain. The CDR3 runs to 15 residues. The V gene's germline CDR1 is LNHNV and CDR2 YYDKDF (reference sequence). With 0 bases removed from V and 4 bases from J, the gap between germline ends came to 12 bases. The CDR3 loop reads CATSRETAGSYGYTF. The CDR3 nucleotides read TGTGCCACCAGCAGAGAAACAGCCGGGAGCTATGGCTACACCTTC.

This clonotype has only a few counts. The chain uses TRBV24-1 and TRBJ2-1; unclear D gene. Per germline, CDR1 KGHDR and CDR2 SFDVKD. The CDR3 contains 16 residues. V shed 3 bases and J shed 5 bases, with 16 bases lying between them. The CDR3 loop is CATSDRTSPGNNEQFF. The DNA of the CDR3 is TGTGCCACCAGTGATCGAACGTCCCCCGGCAACAATGAGCAGTTCTTC.

This clonotype was counted many times. The rearrangement links TRBV4-3 to TRBJ2-7; D call uncertain. The germline V gene has CDR1 LGHNA and CDR2 YSLEER. The CDR3 has 15 residues. V lost 0 bases to trimming and J lost 1 base, with 10 bases between them. The CDR3 loop reads CASSQEKWGSYEQYF. The CDR3 DNA reads as TGCGCCAGCAGCCAAGAAAAGTGGGGATCCTACGAGCAGTACTTC.

This clonotype was seen ten or more times. The chain couples TRBV4-2 to TRBJ2-1, with 7 bases that match TRBD2. CDR1 LGHNA and CDR2 YNFKEQ come from the germline V gene. With V trimmed by 4 bases and J by 4 bases, 7 bases remained unmatched. The CDR3 spans 15 residues. CDR3 sequence: CASSPERGLYNEQFF. The CDR3 coding sequence is TGTGCCAGCAGCCCCGAGCGGGGACTATACAATGAGCAGTTCTTC.

The table lists this clonotype with a few counts. This chain's CDR3 is CASSPWGAQETQYF. The CDR3 bases are TGTGCCAGCAGTCCATGGGGGGCCCAAGAGACCCAGTACTTC. The chain couples TRBV12-3 or TRBV12-4 to TRBJ2-5; D tentatively fits TRBD1 or TRBD2 (6 bases each). The CDR3 totals 14 residues. The germline V and J ends were trimmed by 5 bases and 1 base, with 11 bases remaining between them.

The genes are TRBV15 and TRBJ2-1, with TRBD1 matching 7 bases. Looked up from germline, CDR1 is LNHNV and CDR2 is YYDKDF (reference sequence). Germline trimming cut 9 bases from V and 7 bases from J; bases unmatched to any gene: 15. The CDR3 loop spans 15 amino acids. The CDR3 loop is CATDRSEGAGNEQFF. The CDR3 DNA reads as TGTGCCACGGACCGTAGCGAGGGGGCCGGGAATGAGCAGTTCTTC.

This clonotype was observed a handful of times. The chain employs TRBV2 and TRBJ2-1; TRBD2 aligns across 11 bases. The CDR3 has 15 residues. Germline V lookup: CDR1 SNHLY, CDR2 FYNNEI. V lost 4 bases, J lost 6 bases, and 5 bases stayed unmatched. The CDR3 spells CASSVGSGRGNEQFF. In DNA, the CDR3 is TGTGCCAGCAGTGTTGGTAGCGGGAGGGGCAATGAGCAGTTCTTC.

This clonotype was observed many times. The rearrangement joins TRBV20-1 to TRBJ1-4; TRBD1 is a possible D gene (6 bases). Deletions cut 2 bases from V and 5 bases from J, with 24 bases between. CDR3 length equals 18 residues. Germline loops: CDR1 DFQATT, CDR2 SNEGSKA (reference sequence). CDR3 in DNA: TGCAGTGCTAGACCTGCCCTCGGACAGACCCAAATGAATGAAAAACTGTTTTTT. It codes for CSARPALGQTQMNEKLFF.

This clonotype was seen only a few times. The V call is TRBV12-3 or TRBV12-4, the J call TRBJ2-3; D is unclear. V was pared by 5 bases and J by 3 bases, with 15 bases between. The CDR3 has 15 amino acids. The CDR3 sequence is CASSPYPGATDTQYF. The DNA for the CDR3 is TGTGCCAGCAGTCCGTACCCCGGAGCGACAGATACGCAGTATTTT.

This clonotype appeared a single time. V and J are TRBV15 and TRBJ2-1, with 7 nucleotides matching TRBD2. CDR3 length: 14 residues. Trimming took 3 bases from V and 2 from J; bases not matched to a gene: 1. Germline CDR1 reads LNHNV; CDR2 reads YYDKDF (reference sequence). The CDR3 sequence: CATSSGRTYNEQFF. The CDR3 DNA is TGTGCCACCAGCAGCGGGAGGACCTACAATGAGCAGTTCTTC.

The V and J genes are TRBV28 and TRBJ2-5, with 11 positions matching TRBD2. In germline, CDR1 is MDHEN, CDR2 SYDVKM. The V segment lost 6 bases and the J segment 2 bases; nucleotides outside the gene matches: 5. The CDR3 length is 15 residues. The CDR3 reads CASRPGLAGQETQYF. The CDR3 region has the DNA TGTGCCAGCAGGCCTGGACTAGCGGGTCAAGAGACCCAGTACTTC.

The CDR3 loop reads CASSQDLVVGLSFTEAFF. CDR3 in DNA: TGCGCCAGCAGCCAAGATTTAGTGGTGGGGTTATCCTTCACTGAAGCTTTCTTT. The rearrangement joins TRBV4-3 to TRBJ1-1; D ambiguous. The V gene's germline CDR1 is LGHNA and CDR2 YSLEER. The V and J ends lost 0 bases and 4 bases respectively, with 21 bases between them. This CDR3 contains 18 residues.

This clonotype has only a few counts. V gene TRBV5-1 combines with J gene TRBJ2-3; 15 bases are a match to TRBD2. With 4 bases clipped from V and 5 bases from J, the junction kept 5 bases outside the gene matches. Germline CDR1 SGHRS, CDR2 YFSETQ. CDR3 length: 16 amino acids. The CDR3 region has the DNA TGCGCCAGCAGCCAGGGACTAGCGGGGGGTGGAGATACGCAGTATTTT. This codes for CASSQGLAGGGDTQYF.

The chain is built from TRBV7-2 and TRBJ2-5; 14 positions match TRBD2. Trimming at V came to 5 bases and at J to 2 bases, leaving 4 bases not matched to a gene. In germline, CDR1 is SGHTA, CDR2 FQGNSA. The CDR3 contains 16 residues. The chain's CDR3 is CASSLTSGGAQETQYF. As DNA, the CDR3 is TGTGCCAGCAGCCTGACTAGCGGGGGGGCACAAGAGACCCAGTACTTC.

The chain couples TRBV2 to TRBJ2-7; perhaps TRBD1 as D (6 bases). Germline CDR1 is SNHLY and CDR2 is FYNNEI. Trimming left V 3 bases short and J 2 bases short, with 20 bases between. This CDR3 contains 17 residues. This CDR3 is CASSDLRGTPEPYEQYF. The CDR3 nucleotides read TGTGCCAGCAGTGACCTCAGGGGCACACCAGAACCCTACGAGCAGTACTTC.

The V call is TRBV27, the J call TRBJ2-5; TRBD1 is a possible D gene (6 bases). Per the germline V gene, CDR1 is MNHEY and CDR2 is SMNVEV (reference sequence). CDR3 length equals 15 residues. V was shortened by 7 bases and J by 3 bases, with 18 bases between the two germline ends. In nucleotides, the CDR3 is TGTGCCAGCACCCTCACCGCGGACAGAAAAGAGACCCAGTACTTC. Its translation is CASTLTADRKETQYF.

V and J are TRBV20-1 and TRBJ2-1, with D tentatively TRBD1 or TRBD2 (5 bases each). CDR1 and CDR2 (germline): DFQATT, SNEGSKA (reference sequence). The CDR3 sequence is 15 residues long. V was clipped by 5 bases and J by 4 bases, with 18 bases between them. The chain's CDR3 is CSAPGAKYRYNEQFF. CDR3 bases: TGCAGTGCTCCCGGGGCTAAGTACAGGTACAATGAGCAGTTCTTC.

In its sample, this clonotype was seen a few times. The rearrangement uses TRBV7-6 and TRBJ2-3; 10 bases line up with TRBD1. J was trimmed by 4 bases and V by 0 bases; bases with no gene match: 4. Germline V gives CDR1 SGHVS, CDR2 FNYEAQ. This CDR3 region has 16 residues. The DNA for the CDR3 is TGTGCCAGCAGCTTAGCGCATGGACAGGGGGCAGATACGCAGTATTTT. As protein: CASSLAHGQGADTQYF.